Below, 10 T cell receptor beta chains from the same sample are listed, as sequenced in a study of OX40 agonist ivuxolimab in advanced cancers. Sequencing was performed with immunoSEQ multiplex PCR; in TCRdb, only in-frame clones are kept and a portion is missing. Altogether about 71,000 clones are present, roughly three quarters being singletons, with the ten largest covering roughly 5.4%. The sample was CD4+ or CD8+ T cells sorted from blood, taken in a trial of the OX40 agonist ivuxolimab. Every receptor here comes from an adult with an advanced solid tumor such as melanoma, head and neck, liver or kidney cancer.

This clone was seen once. This rearrangement joins TRBV5-5 to TRBJ2-5; maybe TRBD2 (6 bases). This CDR3 contains 14 residues. The germline CDR1 and CDR2 sequences are SGHKS and YYEKEE (reference sequence). Trimming removed 1 base from V and 4 bases from J, with 11 bases in between. The CDR3 is CASSLSGGIETQYF. The CDR3 nucleotides are TGTGCCAGCAGCTTGAGTGGCGGGATAGAGACCCAGTACTTC.

This chain joins TRBV23-1 and TRBJ1-2; D remains ambiguous. Being an ORF, TRBV23-1 has a function that is uncertain. V lost 0 bases and J 0 bases, leaving 14 bases between the germline ends. The CDR3 extends over 17 amino acids. CDR3 DNA sequence: TGCGCCAGCAGTCAATCACTGGTCTCGGGGACTAACTATGGCTACACCTTC. Protein sequence: CASSQSLVSGTNYGYTF.

This sequence joins TRBV18 and TRBJ1-5; TRBD1 might be the D (6 bases). From germline, CDR1 is KGHSH and CDR2 LQKENI. The V gene lost 5 bases and the J gene lost 3 bases, with 20 bases spanning the gap. This CDR3 spans 17 amino acids. The CDR3 DNA follows: TGTGCCAGCTCATCGCGGACAGCAAGCCGAAACAATCAGCCCCAGCATTTT. Its protein product is CASSSRTASRNNQPQHF.

The rearrangement joins TRBV9 to TRBJ2-5; perhaps TRBD1 as D (6 bases). Between the trimmed V and J ends, which lost 2 bases and 5 bases, there was a span of 16 bases. The CDR3 consists of 15 residues. The V gene's germline CDR1 is SGDLS and CDR2 YYNGEE. CDR3 region: CASSVLQGQGETQYF. DNA of the CDR3: TGTGCCAGCAGCGTGTTACAGGGCCAGGGGGAGACCCAGTACTTC.

This chain uses TRBV27 with TRBJ2-5, with 10 bases lining up with TRBD1. CDR1 and CDR2 from the germline V gene are MNHEY and SMNVEV (reference sequence). V lost 5 bases, J lost 4 bases, and 10 bases stayed unmatched. The CDR3 spans 16 residues. The CDR3 DNA sequence: TGTGCCAGCAGTCCTGGGACAGGGGCCTTGGGAGAGACCCAGTACTTC. Translated: CASSPGTGALGETQYF.

CDR3 bases: TGTGCTTCAAAGATCCAGGGGGGGAACACCGGGGAGCTGTTTTTT. Translating it yields CASKIQGGNTGELFF. V and J are TRBV12-5 and TRBJ2-2, with D maybe TRBD1 (7 bases). The CDR3 has 15 amino acids. Per the germline V gene, CDR1 is LGHNT and CDR2 is FRNRAP. Trimming pared 11 bases from V and 1 base from J, leaving 17 bases between.

J is TRBJ1-1 and V is TRBV5-6, with no clear D. Trimming shortened V by 3 bases and J by 6 bases, and 15 bases separated the two germline ends. Germline V gene data show CDR1 as SGHDT and CDR2 as YYEEEE. The CDR3 contains 14 residues. CDR3 amino acids: CASSSPDKQAEAFF. The CDR3 DNA is TGTGCCAGCAGCTCTCCAGACAAACAAGCTGAAGCTTTCTTT.

The rearrangement uses TRBV5-6 and TRBJ1-6; TRBD1 matches at 9 bases. The V gene's germline CDR1 is SGHDT and CDR2 YYEEEE. The length of the CDR3 is 15 residues. The trim removed 3 bases at V and 10 bases at J, leaving 8 bases unmatched. CDR3 bases: TGTGCCAGCAGCTCCGGGACAGGGCGGGGGTCACCCCTCCACTTT. Encoded protein: CASSSGTGRGSPLHF.

V is TRBV29-1 and J is TRBJ1-1; D is perhaps TRBD1 (5 bases). This CDR3 comprises 13 residues. V dropped 6 bases and J dropped 1 base, with 12 bases sitting between them. Per germline, CDR1 SQVTM and CDR2 ANQGSEA. The CDR3 spells CSVAEGRNTEAFF. The CDR3, as DNA: TGCAGCGTGGCCGAGGGGCGGAACACTGAAGCTTTCTTT.

CDR3 sequence: CASSPLDRGHEKLFF. Written as DNA, the CDR3 is TGTGCCAGCAGTCCCCTGGACAGGGGGCATGAAAAACTGTTTTTT. The genes are TRBV28 and TRBJ1-4; 11 positions match TRBD1. The CDR3 has 15 amino acids. CDR1 MDHEN and CDR2 SYDVKM come from the germline V gene. J was trimmed by 6 bases and V by 5 bases; bases with no gene match: 5. Full variable domain (remainder filled in from reference TRBV28 and TRBJ1-4): DVKVTQSSRYLVKRTGEKVFLECVQDMDHENMFWYRQDPGLGLRLIYFSYDVKMKEKGDIPEGYSVSREKKERFSLILESASTNQTSMYLCASSPLDRGHEKLFFGSGTQLSVL.